This entry is about one TCR beta chain. The antigen remains undetermined. The data were taken from a study of OX40 agonist ivuxolimab in advanced cancers. Across the study: Patients were treated with ivuxolimab, an agonistic anti-OX40 (CD134) antibody. Patients receiving dose escalation had hepatocellular carcinoma, melanoma, renal cell or head and neck cancer. Overall study findings and caveats: Near-lowest levels of clonal expansion characterized partial responders at 0.1-3.0 mg/kg.

Profiled with immunoSEQ multiplex PCR; TCRdb holds only in-frame clones, not every one. The sample lists almost 50,000 clones; 80% to 85% were seen once. V dropped 3 bases and J dropped 3 bases, with 12 bases sitting between them. Germline CDR1 and CDR2: MDHEN and SYDVKM. This CDR3 comprises 15 residues. The specimen comprised CD4+ or CD8+ T cells sorted from blood, sampled in a trial of the OX40 agonist ivuxolimab. The chain has TRBV28 and TRBJ1-5; unclear D gene. The source is an adult with an advanced solid tumor such as melanoma, head and neck, liver or kidney cancer. The CDR3 protein is CASSFGGLLNQPQHF. The CDR3 DNA is TGTGCCAGCAGTTTTGGTGGGCTTCTCAATCAGCCCCAGCATTTT.